This T cell receptor (beta chain) was profiled in a study of T cell repertoires in cytomegalovirus infection. Across the study: Matching HLA type, along with CMV infection, was indicated by public TCR beta signatures. Study conclusions and caveats: Clonotypes of TCR beta that were HLA-C-restricted and CMV-specific dominated the ex vivo response.

The V end lost 4 bases, the J end lost 0 bases, and 10 bases lay between the germline ends. CDR3 length: 15 residues. The sample holds many counts of this clonotype. What it binds is unknown. One entry per CDR3 protein results from TCRdb running MiXCR on the reads. The table has around 450,000 distinct CDR3 sequences, about a third seen once. What was sequenced was PBMCs. V is TRBV12-3 or TRBV12-4 and J is TRBJ1-3; no clear D. This sequence originates from a human donor in good health (CMV status not recorded). Some clones in this sample may be carry-over from other donors' samples. CDR3 loop: CASSSPVSSGNTIYF. CDR3 nucleotides: TGTGCCAGCAGTTCGCCAGTGAGCTCTGGAAACACCATATATTTT.